This T cell receptor (beta chain) was recorded in a study of response to subunit inactivated influenza vaccine. Notes on the study in general: With each seasonal influenza vaccination, the authors suggested, few new T cells are recruited.

Each CDR3 protein gets one entry after TCRdb re-called the RT-PCR reads with MiXCR. The table shows approximately 500,000 distinct CDR3 sequences, with roughly a quarter occurring only once. A remark on this clonotype: Its antigen is unknown.

CDR3 length: 16 residues. After removal of 4 bases from V and 1 base from J, the junction contained 6 bases not matched to a gene. In germline, CDR1 is SGHNT, CDR2 YYREEE (reference sequence). The same data also contributed to another study, on T cells expressing NK-cell markers. That study reports: UMIs were included in TCR beta cDNA generated by 5'RACE template switching. The sequencing cohort of eight donors included seven HCMV-seropositive individuals and one seronegative individual. As a fraction of CD8+ T cells, dominant NKG2C+ clonotypes reached about 1.0-8% in roughly 6 donors. In a few donors, dominant clonotypes made up roughly 25-60.1% of CD3+CD56-NKG2C+ cells.

V is TRBV5-4 and J is TRBJ1-1, with 11 bases matching TRBD1. The source was CD4+ T cells sorted from PBMCs, collected roughly 12 days after vaccination. The clonotype originates from a man aged 50-59 years who received an inactivated influenza vaccine. This CDR3 is CASSARDRGSNTEAFF. CDR3 in DNA: TGTGCCAGCAGCGCGAGGGACAGGGGGTCGAACACTGAAGCTTTCTTT.